The rows below give T cell receptor beta chains drawn from one sample of a study of T cell responses to AZD1222 COVID-19 vaccine. The data were produced by immunoSEQ multiplex PCR, yet TCRdb's version contains in-frame clones alone and is incomplete. The sample includes 25,000 or so clones, about 90% of them seen just once. Sequences were derived from peripheral blood, sampled 28 days after the second AZD1222 dose. These receptors were obtained from an adult who received the AZD1222 COVID-19 vaccine. The CDR3 runs from the conserved cysteine through the conserved F or W. Each record gives: CDR3 protein, CDR3 DNA, CDR3 length, V gene, J gene, D gene, clone size. D genes are given only for firm matches. Clone size is shown for a subset of rows, as once, few, many or a class of expanded clone.

CASSSLAVYNEQFF,TGTGCCAGCAGTTCCCTAGCGGTATACAATGAGCAGTTCTTC,14,TRBV11-3,TRBJ2-1,TRBD2,-
CASSQIKTGARGYGYTF,TGTGCCAGCAGTCAAATTAAAACAGGGGCCCGAGGGTATGGCTACACCTTC,17,TRBV28,TRBJ1-2,TRBD1,-
CASSFGRDTEAFF,TGCGCCAGCAGCTTCGGCCGGGACACTGAAGCTTTCTTT,13,TRBV5-1,TRBJ1-1,-,-
CASSQYRDGETQYF,TGTGCCAGCAGCCAATACAGGGACGGGGAGACCCAGTACTTC,14,TRBV14,TRBJ2-5,-,-
CSVEERRQGPQVLSGANVLTF,TGCAGCGTTGAAGAGCGGCGACAGGGGCCCCAGGTCCTCTCTGGGGCCAACGTCCTGACTTTC,21,TRBV29-1,TRBJ2-6,TRBD1,-
CASSLVRGPNYGYTF,TGTGCCAGCAGCTTAGTCCGGGGGCCGAACTATGGCTACACCTTC,15,TRBV7-9,TRBJ1-2,-,once
CATRSRQGRNEKLFF,TGTGCCACCAGGAGCCGACAGGGCAGAAATGAAAAACTGTTTTTT,15,TRBV15,TRBJ1-4,TRBD1,-
CASSPHSGAYEQYF,TGTGCCAGCAGCCCGCATAGCGGCGCTTACGAGCAGTACTTC,14,TRBV7-2,TRBJ2-7,-,-
CSVWTGGTQYF,TGCAGCGTTTGGACCGGCGGGACCCAGTACTTC,11,TRBV29-1,TRBJ2-5,-,-
CATGDFNYGYTF,TGTGCCACCGGGGATTTCAACTATGGCTACACCTTC,12,TRBV24-1,TRBJ1-2,-,-
CASSQGGTGELFF,TGTGCCAGCAGCCAAGGAGGGACCGGGGAGCTGTTTTTT,13,TRBV3-1/TRBV3-2,TRBJ2-2,-,-
CASSPASGSRKTQYF,TGTGCCAGCTCACCGGCGAGCGGGAGTAGAAAGACCCAGTACTTC,15,TRBV18,TRBJ2-5,TRBD2,-
CASSLGTSGLVNEQFF,TGCGCCAGCAGCCTCGGGACTAGCGGGTTGGTCAATGAGCAGTTCTTC,16,TRBV5-1,TRBJ2-1,TRBD2,-
CASSGITGGASEKLFF,TGTGCCAGCAGTGGCATAACAGGGGGGGCGTCCGAAAAACTGTTTTTT,16,TRBV25-1,TRBJ1-4,TRBD1,-
CASRDRASNYGYTF,TGTGCCAGCAGGGACAGGGCATCTAACTATGGCTACACCTTC,14,TRBV6-6,TRBJ1-2,TRBD1,once
CASSLNLRTDTQYF,TGTGCCAGCAGCTTGAACCTTAGGACAGATACGCAGTATTTT,14,TRBV11-2,TRBJ2-3,-,once
CASSTSGTSTDTQYF,TGTGCCAGCAGTACTAGCGGAACTAGCACAGATACGCAGTATTTT,15,TRBV7-9,TRBJ2-3,TRBD2,-
CSVVRDKLFGAFF,TGCAGCGTTGTAAGGGACAAACTCTTCGGGGCTTTCTTT,13,TRBV29-1,TRBJ1-1,-,-
CATTSGQGAMNEKLFF,TGTGCCACCACCTCGGGACAGGGGGCTATGAATGAAAAACTGTTTTTT,16,TRBV18,TRBJ1-4,TRBD1,few
CASSLGQRNTEAFF,TGTGCCAGCAGCTTGGGGCAGAGGAACACTGAAGCTTTCTTT,14,TRBV5-6,TRBJ1-1,-,-
CASSPQLNTEAFF,TGTGCCAGCAGCCCCCAGCTGAACACTGAAGCTTTCTTT,13,TRBV9,TRBJ1-1,-,-
CASSPAVEGREQYF,TGTGCCAGCAGCCCAGCGGTTGAGGGTCGGGAGCAGTACTTC,14,TRBV3-1/TRBV3-2,TRBJ2-7,-,-
CASTTWGVYGYTF,TGTGCCAGCACTACGTGGGGAGTCTATGGCTACACCTTC,13,TRBV27,TRBJ1-2,-,-
CASSLGGNTIYF,TGTGCCAGCAGTTTAGGGGGAAACACCATATATTTT,12,TRBV28,TRBJ1-3,-,-
CASSPSGQGSPLHF,TGTGCCAGCAGCCCGTCGGGACAGGGTTCACCCCTCCACTTT,14,TRBV7-3,TRBJ1-6,TRBD1,few
CAWIREAASYGYTF,TGTGCCTGGATCCGGGAGGCTGCGAGTTATGGCTACACCTTC,14,TRBV30,TRBJ1-2,-,-
CASSLRQNSPLHF,TGTGCCAGCAGCTTAAGACAGAATTCACCCCTCCACTTT,13,TRBV5-4,TRBJ1-6,-,once
CASSLGLLSGNTIYF,TGTGCCAGCAGTCTGGGGTTGCTCTCTGGAAACACCATATATTTT,15,TRBV28,TRBJ1-3,-,once
CASTQPWANYGYTF,TGTGCCAGCACTCAACCATGGGCTAACTATGGCTACACCTTC,14,TRBV7-2,TRBJ1-2,-,-
CASSAEGITSGNTIYF,TGTGCCAGCTCCGCGGAGGGGATCACCTCTGGAAACACCATATATTTT,16,TRBV2,TRBJ1-3,-,-
CASSPLGTYPGELFF,TGTGCCAGCTCACCCCTCGGGACTTACCCCGGGGAGCTGTTTTTT,15,TRBV18,TRBJ2-2,-,-
CASSLAAGAYEQYF,TGTGCCAGCAGCTTAGCCGCGGGAGCCTACGAGCAGTACTTC,14,TRBV7-2,TRBJ2-7,TRBD2,-
CASSLGMGNQPQHF,TGTGCCAGCAGCTTGGGGATGGGGAATCAGCCCCAGCATTTT,14,TRBV5-5,TRBJ1-5,-,-
CASSPDRSGPLMAFF,TGTGCCAGTAGTCCAGACAGGTCGGGGCCCTTAATGGCTTTCTTT,15,TRBV19,TRBJ1-1,-,-
CASSEANTGNYGYTF,TGTGCCAGCAGTGAAGCCAACACAGGGAACTATGGCTACACCTTC,15,TRBV2,TRBJ1-2,-,-
CASSYRSGTENQPQHF,TGTGCCAGCAGTTACAGAAGCGGGACCGAGAATCAGCCCCAGCATTTT,16,TRBV6-6,TRBJ1-5,-,once
CASSYWTGASTDTQYF,TGTGCCAGCAGCTACTGGACAGGGGCAAGCACAGATACGCAGTATTTT,16,TRBV5-4,TRBJ2-3,TRBD1,-
CASSAGQGGEKLFF,TGCGCCAGCAGCGCCGGACAGGGCGGAGAAAAACTGTTTTTT,14,TRBV5-1,TRBJ1-4,TRBD1,-
CASSLSPKRDGYTF,TGTGCCAGCAGTTTATCCCCCAAGAGGGATGGCTACACCTTC,14,TRBV27,TRBJ1-2,-,-
CASSDSGFEQYF,TGCGCCAGCAGCGATTCAGGTTTCGAGCAGTACTTC,12,TRBV5-1,TRBJ2-7,-,-
CASSLYSGGRGGHEQYF,TGTGCCAGCAGTTTATATTCCGGTGGGAGGGGCGGACACGAGCAGTACTTC,17,TRBV28,TRBJ2-7,TRBD2,-
CASSWGGPTSTDTQYF,TGTGCCAGCAGCTGGGGAGGGCCCACAAGCACAGATACGCAGTATTTT,16,TRBV5-6,TRBJ2-3,TRBD2,-
CSVEDTRAGSYGYTF,TGCAGCGTTGAAGATACCCGGGCGGGGAGCTATGGCTACACCTTC,15,TRBV29-1,TRBJ1-2,-,-
CASSFRRWSSRQGSYEQYF,TGTGCCAGCAGCTTTCGCCGATGGTCGTCACGACAGGGTTCCTACGAGCAGTACTTC,19,TRBV7-2,TRBJ2-7,TRBD1,-
CASSLIGSPNTGELFF,TGTGCCAGCAGCTTAATCGGGAGCCCTAACACCGGGGAGCTGTTTTTT,16,TRBV7-3,TRBJ2-2,-,-
CASTPDRDQQPQHF,TGTGCCAGCACCCCGGACAGGGATCAACAGCCCCAGCATTTT,14,TRBV6-6,TRBJ1-5,TRBD1,-
CASTPGPNTGELFF,TGTGCCAGCACGCCGGGACCAAACACCGGGGAGCTGTTTTTT,14,TRBV18,TRBJ2-2,-,-
CASGKGQVNSPLHF,TGTGCCAGCGGAAAGGGACAGGTCAATTCACCCCTCCACTTT,14,TRBV6-5,TRBJ1-6,TRBD1,-
CAIRSGTGTYEQYF,TGTGCCATCAGGTCCGGGACAGGGACATACGAGCAGTACTTC,14,TRBV10-3,TRBJ2-7,TRBD1,-
CASSLGTGPTEAFF,TGTGCCAGCAGCTTAGGGACAGGGCCTACTGAAGCTTTCTTT,14,TRBV11-2,TRBJ1-1,TRBD1,-
CAISGAGYDANYGYTF,TGTGCCATCAGTGGTGCAGGGTACGACGCTAACTATGGCTACACCTTC,16,TRBV10-3,TRBJ1-2,-,-
CASSSDRNTGELFF,TGTGCCAGCAGTTCGGACAGAAACACCGGGGAGCTGTTTTTT,14,TRBV6-5,TRBJ2-2,-,-
CASRAAGWSTNEKLFF,TGTGCCAGCAGGGCCGCAGGGTGGTCGACTAATGAAAAACTGTTTTTT,16,TRBV28,TRBJ1-4,-,-
CASRAGTGPYEQYF,TGTGCCAGCAGGGCCGGGACAGGACCCTACGAGCAGTACTTC,14,TRBV5-6,TRBJ2-7,TRBD1,-
CASSSMIEQFF,TGTGCCAGCAGCTCGATGATCGAGCAGTTCTTC,11,TRBV11-2,TRBJ2-1,-,-
CASRDGPSNQPQHF,TGTGCCAGTAGGGACGGTCCTAGCAATCAGCCCCAGCATTTT,14,TRBV19,TRBJ1-5,-,-
CASSQDSAGFNQPQHF,TGCGCCAGCAGCCAAGATAGCGCAGGGTTCAATCAGCCCCAGCATTTT,16,TRBV4-3,TRBJ1-5,-,-